In this sample, the clone carrying this TCR beta chain turned up many times. The antigen is not known. The naive CD8 libraries originated from between roughly 18,000 and 1,000,000 sorted cells and drew on 10%, 30% or 50% RNA. This entry comes from a study of molecular identifiers for immune sequencing clone quantification. Regarding the study as a whole: Jurkat TCR RNA that was spiked in from one cell was reportedly detectable among approximately 900,000 naive cells.

One entry per CDR3 protein results from TCRdb running MiXCR on the PCR reads. In the table there are some 93,000 distinct CDR3 sequences, approximately 22% of which are singletons. The CDR3 loop spans 15 amino acids. V lost 3 bases to trimming and J lost 5 bases; unmatched junction nucleotides: 6. CDR1 SGHVS and CDR2 FQNEAQ come from the germline V gene. The V and J genes are TRBV7-8 and TRBJ2-3, with 9 bases lining up with TRBD2. The receptor was isolated from a human donor in good health. Some libraries in this study had Jurkat cell RNA spiked in. Sequenced material: naive CD8+ T cells from blood, with Jurkat cell RNA spiked in. Subset described: FACS-sorted CD8+CD4-CCR7+CD45RA+ naive T cells. DNA of the CDR3: TGTGCCAGCAGCTTCAGGCGGGGGGGGGGAGATACGCAGTATTTT. Protein product: CASSFRRGGGDTQYF.